These T cell receptor beta chains were read from a single sample in a study of blood T cell repertoires in COVID-19. Assay used: immunoSEQ multiplex PCR; TCRdb lists only in-frame clones, some missing. The sample includes roughly 100,000 clones, 90% to 95% of them seen just once. The sequenced material came from peripheral blood. These receptors all come from a human donor in a cohort sampled during active COVID-19. Each CDR3 is given with its conserved first and last residue. D genes are given only for firm matches. Rows give clone size only sometimes, using once, few, many, or a class for an expanded clone.

d_gene | j_gene | v_gene | abundance | CDR3nt | CDR3aa
TRBD2 | TRBJ2-7 | TRBV10-2 | . | TGCGCCAGCAGCGACAGGAGTTTAAGTCCGGGACTAGCGGGAGACGAGCAGTACTTC | CASSDRSLSPGLAGDEQYF
. | TRBJ2-1 | TRBV19 | once | TGTGCCAGTTCTACTACCGCCACGACCCCCTACAATGAGCAGTTCTTC | CASSTTATTPYNEQFF
. | TRBJ2-2 | TRBV29-1 | . | TGCAGCGTTGTCACGACAGGGAACACCGGGGAGCTGTTTTTT | CSVVTTGNTGELFF
TRBD1 | TRBJ2-2 | TRBV7-8 | . | TGTGCCAGCAGCCTCATGGGACAGGGTGGTACCGGGGAGCTGTTTTTT | CASSLMGQGGTGELFF
. | TRBJ2-3 | TRBV7-6 | . | TGTGCCAGCAGCCCTATAGGGACTAGCACAGATACGCAGTATTTT | CASSPIGTSTDTQYF
. | TRBJ2-7 | TRBV4-3 | . | TGCGCCAGCAGCCAAGGAACGGGGACACAATTCTCCTACGAGCAGTACTTC | CASSQGTGTQFSYEQYF
. | TRBJ2-7 | TRBV5-5 | . | TGTGCCAGCAGCTTTGAACAGACAATCTACGAGCAGTACTTC | CASSFEQTIYEQYF
. | TRBJ2-5 | TRBV5-4 | . | TGTGCCAGCAGCTCCCGGAGACTAGGAGGAGAGACCCAGTACTTC | CASSSRRLGGETQYF
TRBD1 | TRBJ1-2 | TRBV9 | . | TGTGCCAGCAGCCCGTCGACAGGGTATGGCTACACCTTC | CASSPSTGYGYTF
TRBD1 | TRBJ1-1 | TRBV4-1 | . | TGCGCCAGCAGCCAAGAGGACAGGGCTCACCATACTGAAGCTTTCTTT | CASSQEDRAHHTEAFF
. | TRBJ2-6 | TRBV7-3 | . | TGTGCCAGCGGTCAAGCGGGCGCTGGGGCCAACGTCCTGACTTTC | CASGQAGAGANVLTF
. | TRBJ2-7 | TRBV6-1 | . | TGTGCCAGCAGTGAAGTCCGAGTAGAGCAGTACTTC | CASSEVRVEQYF
. | TRBJ2-1 | TRBV7-9 | . | TGTGCCAGCAGCCCGTCAGGGCAGCCATACAATGAGCAGTTCTTC | CASSPSGQPYNEQFF
. | TRBJ2-7 | TRBV15 | once | TGTGCCACCAGCAGAGATGGGAGAACGTGGGAGCAGTACTTC | CATSRDGRTWEQYF
. | TRBJ2-5 | TRBV5-4 | . | TGTGCCAGCAGACCCTGGGGAGCCCAGTACCAAGAGACCCAGTACTTC | CASRPWGAQYQETQYF
. | TRBJ1-1 | TRBV6-6 | . | TGTGCCAGCAGTCCTCTAACTTCTAACAGGCAGCTTACAGCTTTCTTT | CASSPLTSNRQLTAFF
TRBD1 | TRBJ2-7 | TRBV7-2 | . | TGTGCCAGCAGCTTAGGGGGGACAGGGGTGAAGGAGCAGTACTTC | CASSLGGTGVKEQYF
TRBD1 | TRBJ1-1 | TRBV6-5 | . | TGTGCCAGCAGTTCCATACAGGACAGGTTTACTGAAGCTTTCTTT | CASSSIQDRFTEAFF
. | TRBJ2-7 | TRBV28 | medium-sized | TGTGCCAGCAGGGGCGAAACCTACGAGCAGTACTTC | CASRGETYEQYF
. | TRBJ2-1 | TRBV6-5 | . | TGTGCCAGCAATGTCGGGTTCCATGAGCAGTTCTTC | CASNVGFHEQFF
. | TRBJ2-1 | TRBV9 | . | TGTGCCAGCAGCCCCGCGGGTCTTCTCGATGAGCAGTTCTTC | CASSPAGLLDEQFF
TRBD2 | TRBJ2-1 | TRBV9 | . | TGTGCCAGCAGCGTTCGCACTAGCGGGGTTGGAGAGTACAATGAGCAGTTCTTC | CASSVRTSGVGEYNEQFF
. | TRBJ2-1 | TRBV4-2 | . | TGTGCCAGCAGCCAAGATTATCCTTCTAGCCGGGATGAGCAGTTCTTC | CASSQDYPSSRDEQFF
. | TRBJ2-2 | TRBV29-1 | . | TGCAGCGTTGAAGATCACGGGTCGGGCACCGGGGAGCTGTTTTTT | CSVEDHGSGTGELFF
. | TRBJ2-3 | TRBV25-1 | . | TGTGCCAGCAGTGAAATCGTGGCCACAGATACGCAGTATTTT | CASSEIVATDTQYF
TRBD1 | TRBJ2-7 | TRBV7-8 | . | TGTGCCAGCAGCCGACAGGCGACGACAGGGGGCAACGGGAACGAGCAGTACTTC | CASSRQATTGGNGNEQYF
TRBD1 | TRBJ1-1 | TRBV28 | . | TGTGCCAGCAGTTTAGGGTCAGGGGGGAACACTGAAGCTTTCTTT | CASSLGSGGNTEAFF
. | TRBJ1-6 | TRBV18 | . | TGTGCCAGCTCGCCCGGGGGGGTTTATTCACCCCTCCACTTT | CASSPGGVYSPLHF
. | TRBJ2-7 | TRBV30 | few | TGTGCCTGGAGCGCGACACGATACGAGCAGTACTTC | CAWSATRYEQYF
. | TRBJ1-3 | TRBV5-5 | . | TGTGCCAGCAGCTTGGTCCAGATCTCTGGAAACACCATATATTTT | CASSLVQISGNTIYF
. | TRBJ2-5 | TRBV29-1 | . | TGCAGCGCCAGGCCCTCCCAAGAGACCCAGTACTTC | CSARPSQETQYF
TRBD1 | TRBJ2-1 | TRBV19 | . | TGTGCCAGTAGTATATGGACAGGGGCGGGGAATGAGCAGTTCTTC | CASSIWTGAGNEQFF
. | TRBJ2-1 | TRBV27 | . | TGTGCCAGCAGTTTACGAGGGACTCAGCAGTTCTTC | CASSLRGTQQFF
TRBD2 | TRBJ2-7 | TRBV6-6 | . | TGTGCCAGCAGTTCCCCTGGGACTAGCGTGGATGAGCAGTACTTC | CASSSPGTSVDEQYF
. | TRBJ2-1 | TRBV14 | . | TGTGCCAGCAGCCAACTCCTTAATAATGAGCAGTTCTTC | CASSQLLNNEQFF
TRBD2 | TRBJ2-1 | TRBV6-2/TRBV6-3 | few | TGTGCCAGCAGCCGGGGACTAGCGGTGGGGAATGAGCAGTTCTTC | CASSRGLAVGNEQFF
TRBD1 | TRBJ2-7 | TRBV10-3 | . | TGTGCCATCAGGGGACAGGGGACAGGATACGAGCAGTACTTC | CAIRGQGTGYEQYF
. | TRBJ1-3 | TRBV6-5 | . | TGTGCCAGCAGAAGAACCCAGGGTCCCGGAAACACCATATATTTT | CASRRTQGPGNTIYF
. | TRBJ2-5 | TRBV6-4 | once | TGTGCCAGCAGACAGCCCAGTCCGGCGGAGACCCAGTACTTC | CASRQPSPAETQYF
. | TRBJ2-3 | TRBV9 | . | TGTGCCAGCAGCGCGGGGTTGACTAGCACAGATACGCAGTATTTT | CASSAGLTSTDTQYF